The text below deals with one TCR beta chain. The target antigen is unknown. These data are taken from a study of cytomegalovirus exposure and HLA in healthy donors. It was with 60 Vbeta and 13 Jbeta primers that the PCR ran. Assay used: immunoSEQ multiplex PCR; TCRdb lists only in-frame clones, some missing. The sample includes about 140,000 clones, about 82% of them seen just once. From germline, CDR1 is ENHRY and CDR2 SYGVKD. V dropped 2 bases and J dropped 4; count of bases not matched to a gene: 4. The length of the CDR3 is 16 residues. Study results and limitations: Clonal expansion, a later analysis showed, was greater in HLA-associated TCR beta chains than in equally common others. Later analysis placed DRB1 highest and HLA-C lowest in TCR association rates, which differed by HLA locus. In vitro work confirmed that a few CMV-associated chains recognize CMV antigens.

The J gene is TRBJ2-2, the V gene TRBV10-3; 10 bases fit TRBD1. Sequencing was done on a sample of PBMCs. This clonotype was sampled from a male donor in good health and CMV-seronegative. The CDR3 loop is CAISEPGQGGTGELFF. The CDR3 region has the DNA TGTGCCATCAGTGAGCCCGGACAGGGGGGCACCGGGGAGCTGTTTTTT.